This passage covers 3 T cell receptor beta chains from one sample sequenced in a study of blood T cell repertoires in COVID-19. The data were produced by immunoSEQ multiplex PCR, yet TCRdb's version contains in-frame clones alone and is incomplete. There are 300,000 or so clones in the sample; approximately 80% occur only once, and around 4.2% lies in the top ten. The sequencing input was peripheral blood. Receptor source: a woman between 50 and 59 years old with active or convalescent COVID-19.

The chain carries TRBV7-9 and TRBJ2-1, with 11 bases fitting TRBD2. The CDR3 spans 16 residues. Losses at the gene ends were 5 bases for V and 5 bases for J; bases not matched to a gene: 8. The V gene's germline CDR1 is SEHNR and CDR2 FQNEAQ (reference sequence). The CDR3 reads CASSPVPGLADNEQFF. In DNA form, the CDR3 reads TGTGCCAGCAGCCCGGTTCCGGGACTAGCGGACAATGAGCAGTTCTTC.

The chain couples TRBV5-1 to TRBJ2-3; TRBD2 matches at 14 bases. The V segment lost 0 bases and the J segment 8 bases; nucleotides outside the gene matches: 8. The CDR3 has 17 residues. Germline V lookup: CDR1 SGHRS, CDR2 YFSETQ. CDR3 sequence (DNA): TGCGCCAGCAGCTTGGCTTCGACTAGCGGGAGGGCCGGTACGCAGTATTTT. Its protein product is CASSLASTSGRAGTQYF.

The chain carries TRBV7-8 and TRBJ1-2; D remains unclear. The CDR3 contains 15 residues. The germline CDR1 and CDR2 sequences are SGHVS and FQNEAQ. The germline V and J ends were trimmed by 4 bases and 5 bases, with 17 bases remaining between them. In DNA, the CDR3 is TGTGCCAGCAGCTCTAACCTCATTTCAAGATATGGCTACACCTTC. Encoded protein: CASSSNLISRYGYTF.